The 6 T cell receptor beta chains presented below share a single source sample, sequenced in a study of blood T cells in healthy people across ages. A sample-barcoded 5' primer and a J-beta primer mix were used in a second PCR of roughly 7 to 11 cycles. TCRdb called the 5' RACE reads again in MiXCR, with one record for every CDR3 protein. The sample lists some 940,000 distinct CDR3 sequences; 25% to 35% were seen once. The sample also formed part of further work on T cells of mothers and their children.

Sequenced: blood. The origin of the receptors is a woman in her forties in good health.

This chain uses TRBV12-3 or TRBV12-4 with TRBJ1-1, with D perhaps TRBD1 (6 bases). The germline V and J ends were trimmed by 8 bases and 11 bases, with 24 bases remaining between them. The CDR3 has 14 residues. This CDR3 is CASGSGGGRGAAFF. CDR3 DNA sequence: TGTGCCAGCGGGAGTGGTGGCGGTCGGGGGGCGGCTTTCTTT.

This clonotype occurred many times. The rearrangement links TRBV28 to TRBJ2-7; D remains ambiguous. The CDR3 has 15 amino acids. Per germline, CDR1 MDHEN and CDR2 SYDVKM. Between the trimmed V and J ends, which lost 2 bases and 5 bases, there was a span of 16 bases. CDR3 in DNA: TGTGCCAGCAGTTTAAAAGGGTGGTATAGCCACGAGCAGTACTTC. It yields the protein CASSLKGWYSHEQYF. Filled out from reference TRBV28 and TRBJ2-7, the complete variable domain reads DVKVTQSSRYLVKRTGEKVFLECVQDMDHENMFWYRQDPGLGLRLIYFSYDVKMKEKGDIPEGYSVSREKKERFSLILESASTNQTSMYLCASSLKGWYSHEQYFGPGTRLTVT.

This clonotype was recorded a few times. The chain joins TRBV20-1 to TRBJ2-7; tentative D call: TRBD2 (6 bases). The CDR3 is made up of 14 amino acids. In germline, CDR1 is DFQATT, CDR2 SNEGSKA (reference sequence). V was trimmed by 6 bases and J by 0 bases, leaving 15 bases between them. DNA of the CDR3: TGCAGTGCCATCGGGGGTAGAGCCTCCTACGAGCAGTACTTC. Residues: CSAIGGRASYEQYF.

This clonotype was counted between two and nine times. The chain carries TRBV11-2 and TRBJ1-4; 9 bases line up with TRBD1. Germline-derived CDR1 and CDR2 are SGHAT and FQNNGV. The CDR3 length is 18 residues. J was trimmed by 3 bases and V by 6 bases; bases with no gene match: 14. The CDR3 nucleotides read TGTGCCAGCAGTCCCGGACAGGGGATCTTGTATTCTAATGAAAAACTGTTTTTT. Residues: CASSPGQGILYSNEKLFF.

A few counts support this clonotype. The V gene is TRBV14, the J gene TRBJ2-5; no definite D call. This CDR3 contains 17 residues. Trimming left V 5 bases short and J 5 bases short, with 24 bases between. Germline assignment: CDR1 SGHDN and CDR2 FVKESK. The CDR3 DNA reads TGTGCCAGCAGCAACGCGACGGCCCTACCCACGCCGGAGACCCAGTACTTC. Residues: CASSNATALPTPETQYF.

This chain connects TRBV4-3 to TRBJ2-1; 7 nucleotides line up with TRBD1. The CDR3 has 15 amino acids. Germline lookup yields CDR1 LGHNA and CDR2 YSLEER. Trimming took 6 bases from V and 6 from J; bases not matched to a gene: 11. The CDR3 sequence: CASRIRQGTLNEQFF. The CDR3 DNA is TGCGCCAGCAGAATTAGACAGGGAACCCTCAATGAGCAGTTCTTC.